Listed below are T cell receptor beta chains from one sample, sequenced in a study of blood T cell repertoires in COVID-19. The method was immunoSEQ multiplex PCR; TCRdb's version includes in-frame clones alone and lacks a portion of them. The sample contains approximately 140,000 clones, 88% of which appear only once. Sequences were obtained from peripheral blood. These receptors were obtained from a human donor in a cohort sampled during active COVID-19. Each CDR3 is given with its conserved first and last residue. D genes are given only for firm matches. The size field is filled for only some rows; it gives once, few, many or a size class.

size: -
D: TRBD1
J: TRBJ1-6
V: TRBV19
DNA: TGTGCCAGTGACCCGACAGGGGTTGGTTCACCCCTCCACTTT
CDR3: CASDPTGVGSPLHF

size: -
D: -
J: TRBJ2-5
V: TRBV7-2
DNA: TGTGCCAGCAGCACCTCCACAGGTGTGCAAGAGACCCAGTACTTC
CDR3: CASSTSTGVQETQYF

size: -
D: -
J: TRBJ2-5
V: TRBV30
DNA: TGTGCCTGGGCCCTTGAGACCCAGTACTTC
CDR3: CAWALETQYF

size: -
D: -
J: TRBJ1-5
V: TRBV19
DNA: TGTGCCAGTAGTATTTGGTCGAGTAGCAATCAGCCCCAGCATTTT
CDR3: CASSIWSSSNQPQHF

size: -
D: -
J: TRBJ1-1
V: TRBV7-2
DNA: TGTGCCAGCAGCTCACAGATGAACACTGAAGCTTTCTTT
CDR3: CASSSQMNTEAFF

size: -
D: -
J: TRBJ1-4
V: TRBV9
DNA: TGTGCCAGCAGCGTAGGCTGGGGCGGTCCGAATGAAAAACTGTTTTTT
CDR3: CASSVGWGGPNEKLFF

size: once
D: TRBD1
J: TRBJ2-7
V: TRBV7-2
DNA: TGTGCCAGCAGCCCCCAGAGACAGGGGATTTACGAGCAGTACTTC
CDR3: CASSPQRQGIYEQYF

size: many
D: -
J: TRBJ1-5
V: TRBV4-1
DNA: TGCGCCAGCAGCCAAGGCAGGAATCAGCCCCAGCATTTT
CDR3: CASSQGRNQPQHF

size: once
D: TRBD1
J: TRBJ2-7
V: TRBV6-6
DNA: TGTGCCAGCAGTTACGTCGGACAGGTGTCCTACGAGCAGTACTTC
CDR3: CASSYVGQVSYEQYF

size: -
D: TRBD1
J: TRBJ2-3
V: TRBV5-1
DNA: TGCGCCAGCAGGGACAAGGGGGCTGGGGCTGCAGATACGCAGTATTTT
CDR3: CASRDKGAGAADTQYF

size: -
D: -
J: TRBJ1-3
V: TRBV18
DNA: TGTGCCAGCTCACCACCTCCAGGGAACACCATATATTTT
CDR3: CASSPPPGNTIYF

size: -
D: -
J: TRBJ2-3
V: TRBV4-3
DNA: TGCGCCAGCAGCCAAGAGGGGGGGGCGGGCACAGATACGCAGTATTTT
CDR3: CASSQEGGAGTDTQYF

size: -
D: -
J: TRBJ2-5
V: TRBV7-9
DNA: TGTGCCAGCAGCTTTCTACAGGGCCAGGAGACCCAGTACTTC
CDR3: CASSFLQGQETQYF

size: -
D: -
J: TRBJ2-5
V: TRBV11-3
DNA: TGTGCCAGCAGTTCCGGTCCGCAAGAGACCCAGTACTTC
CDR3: CASSSGPQETQYF

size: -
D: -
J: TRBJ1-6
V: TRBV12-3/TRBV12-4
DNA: TGTGCCAGCAGTTCCTTCAGGGGTTCACCCCTCCACTTT
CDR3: CASSSFRGSPLHF

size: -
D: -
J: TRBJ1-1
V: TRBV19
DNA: TGTGCCAGTAGTATTCCCTTTGCAGGGATGAACACTGAAGCTTTCTTT
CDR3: CASSIPFAGMNTEAFF

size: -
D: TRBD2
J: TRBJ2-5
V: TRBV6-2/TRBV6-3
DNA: TGTGCCAGCAGCAGACCGGGACTAGCCTGGGAGACCCAGTACTTC
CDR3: CASSRPGLAWETQYF

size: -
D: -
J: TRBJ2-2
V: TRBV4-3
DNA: TGCGCCAGCACCTTCTCGGCACAGGGCCTTTTCAACACCGGGGAGCTGTTTTTT
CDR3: CASTFSAQGLFNTGELFF

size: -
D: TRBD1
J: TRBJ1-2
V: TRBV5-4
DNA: TGTGCCAGCAGCCCGGGCCCGGGACAGGGACCTAACTATGGCTACACCTTC
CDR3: CASSPGPGQGPNYGYTF

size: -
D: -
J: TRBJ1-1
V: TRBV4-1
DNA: TGCGCCAGCAGCCAAGACGGGTCGTTCACTGAAGCTTTCTTT
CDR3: CASSQDGSFTEAFF

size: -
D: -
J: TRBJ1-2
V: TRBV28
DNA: TGTGCCAGCAGAGACCCGAACAGGGAGTATACCTTC
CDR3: CASRDPNREYTF

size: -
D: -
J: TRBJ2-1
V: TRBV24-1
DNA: TGTGCCACCAGTGATGCACTAGCCTCACTTGCCTACAATGAGCAGTTCTTC
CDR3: CATSDALASLAYNEQFF

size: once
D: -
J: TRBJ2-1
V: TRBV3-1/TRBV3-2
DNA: TGTGCCAGCAGCCAAGAGGGATATTCGGGCCTCTCCGGGGGGCAGTTCTTC
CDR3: CASSQEGYSGLSGGQFF

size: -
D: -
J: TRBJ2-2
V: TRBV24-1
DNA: TGTGCCACCAGTGACCCCCAGGGGGACTCCGGGGAGCTGTTTTTT
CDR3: CATSDPQGDSGELFF

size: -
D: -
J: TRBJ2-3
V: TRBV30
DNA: TGTGCCTGGAGTGGCGGGAGCACAGATACGCAGTATTTT
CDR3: CAWSGGSTDTQYF

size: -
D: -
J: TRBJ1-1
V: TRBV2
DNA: TGTGCCAGCAGGGGCCTCAGGGGTTCTGAAGCTTTCTTT
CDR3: CASRGLRGSEAFF

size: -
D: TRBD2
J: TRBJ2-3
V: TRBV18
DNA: TGTGCCAGCTCACCAAGGACTAGCGGGAAGGAGAGGACAGATACGCAGTATTTT
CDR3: CASSPRTSGKERTDTQYF

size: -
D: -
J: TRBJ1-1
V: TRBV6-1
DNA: TGTGCCAGCAGTGAACTTTATGGCGGTGAAGCTTTCTTT
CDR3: CASSELYGGEAFF

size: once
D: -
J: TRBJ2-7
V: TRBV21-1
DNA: TGTGCCAGCAGCACCCGACTACCCCTTAGCTACGAGCAGTACTTC
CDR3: CASSTRLPLSYEQYF

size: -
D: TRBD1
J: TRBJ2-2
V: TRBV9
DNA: TGTGCCAGCAGCGTAGCTGGGGACAGGGCGGGCACCGGGGAGCTGTTTTTT
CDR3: CASSVAGDRAGTGELFF

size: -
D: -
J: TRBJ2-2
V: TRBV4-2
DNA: TGTGCCAGCAGCCTGGAGGGTAGCGGACCGAACACCGGGGAGCTGTTTTTT
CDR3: CASSLEGSGPNTGELFF

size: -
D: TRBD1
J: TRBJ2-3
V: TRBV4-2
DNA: TGTGCCAGCAGCCGACAGGGGGGGGGCACAGATACGCAGTATTTT
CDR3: CASSRQGGGTDTQYF

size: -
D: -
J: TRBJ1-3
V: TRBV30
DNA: TGTGCCTGGAGTCAAGAGGGAAACACCATATATTTT
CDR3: CAWSQEGNTIYF

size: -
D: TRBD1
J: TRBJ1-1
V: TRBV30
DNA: TGTGCCAGGACAGGGGACCACTCCATAAGTCCCACTGAAGCTTTCTTT
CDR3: CARTGDHSISPTEAFF

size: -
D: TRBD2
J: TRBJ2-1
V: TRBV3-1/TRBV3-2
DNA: TGTGCCAGCAGCCAAGAGATTAGCGGGGGATACAATGAGCAGTTCTTC
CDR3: CASSQEISGGYNEQFF

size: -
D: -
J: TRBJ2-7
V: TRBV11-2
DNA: TGTGCCAGCAGCTTTGGAGCGGTCGGCTCCTACGAGCAGTACTTC
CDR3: CASSFGAVGSYEQYF

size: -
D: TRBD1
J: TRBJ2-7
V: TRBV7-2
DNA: TGTGCCAGCAGCCCTGCCGGGACAGAGGACGAGCAGTACTTC
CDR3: CASSPAGTEDEQYF

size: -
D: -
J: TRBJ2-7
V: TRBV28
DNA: TGTGCCAGCAGTAACAGGGGAGGAACCTACGAGCAGTACTTC
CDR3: CASSNRGGTYEQYF

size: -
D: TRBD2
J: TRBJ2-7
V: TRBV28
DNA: TGTGCCAGCAGTTCCCATGGAACTAGCGGGAGTCCGCACTACGAGCAGTACTTC
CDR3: CASSSHGTSGSPHYEQYF

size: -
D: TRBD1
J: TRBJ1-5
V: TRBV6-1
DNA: TGTGCCAGCAGTGATCCTCTGACAGGGGATAGCAATCAGCCCCAGCATTTT
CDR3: CASSDPLTGDSNQPQHF

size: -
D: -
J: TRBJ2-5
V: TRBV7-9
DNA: TGTGCCAGCAGCTTAGAACTCTTCGGGGAGACCCAGTACTTC
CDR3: CASSLELFGETQYF

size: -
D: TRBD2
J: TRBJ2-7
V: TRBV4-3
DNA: TGCGCCAGCAGCCAAGGGTGGAGTAGCGGGACTTACGAGCAGTACTTC
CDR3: CASSQGWSSGTYEQYF

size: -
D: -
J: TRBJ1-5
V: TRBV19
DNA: TGTGCCAGTAGTATCCGGGACACCAATCAGCCCCAGCATTTT
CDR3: CASSIRDTNQPQHF

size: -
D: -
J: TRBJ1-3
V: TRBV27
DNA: TGTGCCAGCAGTTTGGTCGCCGGGTCTGGAAACACCATATATTTT
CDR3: CASSLVAGSGNTIYF

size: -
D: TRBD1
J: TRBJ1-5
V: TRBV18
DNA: TGTGCCAGCTCGCCCGGGACAGGGAATAGGTTCAGTCAGCCCCAGCATTTT
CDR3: CASSPGTGNRFSQPQHF

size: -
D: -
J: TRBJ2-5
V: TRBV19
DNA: TGTGCCAGTAGTAACAGAGCGGGTCTGGAGACCCAGTACTTC
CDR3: CASSNRAGLETQYF

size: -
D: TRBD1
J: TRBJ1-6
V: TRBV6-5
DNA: TGTGCCAGCAGTATTACAGGGGGGGATAATTCACCCCTCCACTTT
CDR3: CASSITGGDNSPLHF

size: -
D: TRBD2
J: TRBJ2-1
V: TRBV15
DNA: TGTGCCACCAGCAGCGAGGGACTAGCGTACAATGAGCAGTTCTTC
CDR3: CATSSEGLAYNEQFF

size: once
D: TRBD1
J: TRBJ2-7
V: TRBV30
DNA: TGTGCCTGGGACAGGGGCTACGAGCAGTACTTC
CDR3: CAWDRGYEQYF

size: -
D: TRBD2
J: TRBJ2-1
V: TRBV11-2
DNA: TGTGCCAGCAGCTTTAGCGGGAGCGATAGTGAGCAGTTCTTC
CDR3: CASSFSGSDSEQFF